Presented here are 16 T cell receptor beta chains from one specimen sequenced in a study of breast tumors, draining lymph nodes, adjacent tissues. Via MiXCR, TCRdb re-called the multiplex PCR reads, giving one row per CDR3 protein. The table has more than 200,000 distinct CDR3 sequences, roughly 32% seen once. Samples came from axillary lymph nodes draining the breast cancer. Specimen: axillary lymph node tissue. These receptors came from a female donor with breast cancer. Some clones in this sample may be carry-over from other donors' samples.

This clonotype was observed a single time. V is TRBV19 and J is TRBJ1-2; D is undetermined. The CDR3 covers 14 residues. Germline lookup yields CDR1 LNHDA and CDR2 SQIVND (reference sequence). Trimming left V 5 bases short and J 4 bases short, with 14 bases between. This CDR3 reads CASSRSESSYGYTF. The CDR3 bases are TGTGCCAGTAGTCGGTCGGAGAGCTCCTATGGCTACACCTTC.

V gene TRBV20-1 combines with J gene TRBJ2-7; 11 positions match TRBD2. From germline, CDR1 is DFQATT and CDR2 SNEGSKA (reference sequence). The CDR3 has 13 amino acids. Trimming took 5 bases from V and 4 from J; bases not matched to a gene: 4. The CDR3 DNA is TGCAGTGCTTATATAGCGGGAGGGTACGAGCAGTACTTC. It codes for CSAYIAGGYEQYF.

This clonotype was seen ten or more times. The genes are TRBV28 and TRBJ1-6; D unclear. CDR3 length equals 16 residues. Per the germline V gene, CDR1 is MDHEN and CDR2 is SYDVKM. Trimming pared 7 bases from V and 0 bases from J, leaving 13 bases between. DNA of the CDR3: TGTGCCAGCACCCCCAATCCGAGCTCCTATAATTCACCCCTCCACTTT. Its translation: CASTPNPSSYNSPLHF.

This clonotype showed up many times. The CDR3 sequence: CASSPIPGDGYTF. The CDR3 nucleotides are TGTGCCAGCAGCCCGATCCCAGGGGATGGCTACACCTTC. The genes are TRBV7-3 and TRBJ1-2; tentative D call: TRBD1 (6 bases). This CDR3 spans 13 amino acids. Per the germline V gene, CDR1 is SGHTA and CDR2 is FQGTGA. With 5 bases removed from V and 6 bases from J, the gap between germline ends came to 13 bases. Based on the CDR3 plus reference TRBV7-3 and TRBJ1-2, the full variable domain is GAGVSQTPSNKVTEKGKYVELRCDPISGHTALYWYRQSLGQGPEFLIYFQGTGAADDSGLPNDRFFAVRPEGSVSTLKIQRTERGDSAVYLCASSPIPGDGYTFGSGTRLTVV.

The chain uses TRBV7-2 and TRBJ1-4; D ambiguous. The germline gives CDR1 SGHTA, CDR2 FQGNSA. CDR3 length: 17 amino acids. Trimming shortened V by 0 bases and J by 5 bases, and 16 bases separated the two germline ends. The CDR3 sequence: CASSLAGSGRKNEKLFF. The CDR3 DNA reads as TGTGCCAGCAGCTTAGCGGGGAGCGGGAGGAAAAATGAAAAACTGTTTTTT.

This clonotype was seen many times. The V call is TRBV6-6, the J call TRBJ2-5, with TRBD2 matching over 8 bases. Losses at the gene ends were 7 bases for V and 5 bases for J; bases not matched to a gene: 6. This CDR3 has 13 residues. CDR1 MNHNY and CDR2 SVGAGI come from the germline V gene (reference sequence). The CDR3: CASTSGSHETQYF. In nucleotides, the CDR3 is TGTGCCAGCACTAGCGGGTCCCACGAGACCCAGTACTTC.

The rearrangement uses TRBV30 and TRBJ1-5; tentatively, D is TRBD1 (5 bases). V lost 3 bases and J 14 bases, leaving 26 bases between the germline ends. Germline CDR1 GTSNPN, CDR2 SVGIG (reference sequence). This CDR3 comprises 15 residues. CDR3 residues: CAWSPYRDPNGNEHF. As DNA, the CDR3 is TGTGCCTGGAGCCCATACCGGGACCCCAATGGGAATGAGCATTTT.

Points on this clonotype: This may be a read error: a much more frequent sequence differs by one nucleotide. The rearrangement uses TRBV20-1 and TRBJ1-3; no clear D gene. Germline V CDR1 and CDR2: DFQATT, SNEGSKA (reference sequence). This CDR3 spans 15 amino acids. CDR3 residues: CSATRGGRSANTIYF. The CDR3 bases are TGCAGTGCTACGCGGGGAGGGCGCTCTGCAAACACCATATATTTT.

This clonotype was recorded at least ten times. The rearrangement uses TRBV11-2 and TRBJ2-7, with D uncertain. Trimming cost V 1 base and J 0 bases, with 10 bases left between them. Germline-derived CDR1 and CDR2 are SGHAT and FQNNGV. This CDR3 is 15 amino acids long. CDR3 region: CASSLGEPNSYEQYF. The CDR3 nucleotides read TGTGCCAGCAGCTTAGGGGAACCTAACTCCTACGAGCAGTACTTC. Together with reference TRBV11-2 and TRBJ2-7, the CDR3 gives the full variable domain: EAGVAQSPRYKIIEKRQSVAFWCNPISGHATLYWYQQILGQGPKLLIQFQNNGVVDDSQLPKDRFSAERLKGVDSTLKIQPAKLEDSAVYLCASSLGEPNSYEQYFGPGTRLTVT.

This clonotype was found many times. The chain joins TRBV5-6 to TRBJ2-2; D ambiguous. From germline, CDR1 is SGHDT and CDR2 YYEEEE. V shed 4 bases and J shed 7 bases, with 11 bases lying between them. There are 13 residues in the CDR3. CDR3 bases: TGTGCCAGCAGCGCCGGGTTGTACGGGGAGCTGTTTTTT. It codes for CASSAGLYGELFF.

For this clonotype: Since a much larger clone is just one base distant, this may be a read error. Since no conserved phenylalanine or tryptophan closes the CDR3, a read error is the likely cause. The chain joins TRBV3-1 to TRBJ1-5; no firm D call. V dropped 1 base and J dropped 7 bases, with 11 bases sitting between them. Germline lookup yields CDR1 LGHDT and CDR2 YNNKEL (reference sequence). The CDR3 spans 14 residues. The CDR3, as DNA: TGTGCCAGCAGCCAAGGAGTAGCCCCGCAGCCCCAGCATCTT. It is translated as CASSQGVAPQPQHL.

At least ten counts were recorded for this clonotype. The chain has TRBV20-1 and TRBJ2-3, with 7 bases identical to TRBD2. Germline V lookup: CDR1 DFQATT, CDR2 SNEGSKA (reference sequence). Unmatched junction bases numbered 7, after V lost 3 bases and J lost 4 bases. CDR3 length equals 14 residues. The CDR3: CSASWSGGADTQYF. In DNA form, the CDR3 reads TGCAGTGCTAGTTGGTCGGGGGGAGCAGATACGCAGTATTTT.

This clonotype was picked up many times. The chain combines TRBV7-9 with TRBJ2-1, with D unresolved. V was pared by 5 bases and J by 10 bases, with 27 bases between. The CDR3 runs 17 residues. In germline, CDR1 is SEHNR, CDR2 FQNEAQ (reference sequence). For the CDR3, the DNA is TGTGCCAGCAGCGCTCCTTTTCGTACAGCTACAAGAGGAGAGCAGTTCTTC. Translation gives CASSAPFRTATRGEQFF.

The sample holds many counts of this clonotype. V is TRBV2 and J is TRBJ1-1; 9 bases are a match to TRBD1. CDR1 is SNHLY, CDR2 FYNNEI, per germline. After removal of 6 bases from V and 5 bases from J, the junction contained 7 bases not matched to a gene. This CDR3 is built from 14 residues. Here the CDR3 reads CASRLTGGTTEAFF. The CDR3 region has the DNA TGTGCCAGCAGGCTGACAGGGGGGACGACTGAAGCTTTCTTT.

This clonotype was counted ten times or more. V usage is TRBV24-1 and J usage is TRBJ2-3, with D possibly being TRBD2 (6 bases). CDR1 and CDR2 (germline): KGHDR, SFDVKD. With 5 bases removed from V and 2 bases from J, the gap between germline ends came to 10 bases. The CDR3 is made up of 14 amino acids. CDR3 loop: CATSAGGNTDTQYF. In nucleotides, the CDR3 is TGTGCCACCAGTGCTGGCGGGAACACAGATACGCAGTATTTT.

This clonotype was counted at least ten times. The chain joins TRBV19 to TRBJ2-1, with 7 bases identical to TRBD2. Looked up from germline, CDR1 is LNHDA and CDR2 is SQIVND (reference sequence). The CDR3 sequence is 11 residues long. The ends lost 5 bases at V and 9 bases at J; junction bases unmatched: 1. Here the CDR3 DNA reads TGTGCCAGTAGTCGCGGGGGTGAGCAGTTCTTC. This codes for CASSRGGEQFF.